This T cell receptor beta chain emerged from a study of CD8 T cells in ankylosing spondylitis. In making TCR beta libraries, quantitative 5'-RACE with molecular barcodes was used. TCRdb independently ran MiXCR on the 5' RACE reads; one entry per CDR3 protein. The sample has fewer than 350,000 distinct CDR3 sequences, under 14% seen once. This clonotype has at least ten counts. The sequencing sample was made of blood, either unsorted or a sorted T cell fraction (not recorded which). This receptor was identified in a female donor with ankylosing spondylitis or in good health (not recorded which).

CDR3 nucleotides: TGCAGTGCTAGAGGACTTAGCGGGGCAACTAATGAAAAACTGTTTTTT. This codes for CSARGLSGATNEKLFF. V gene TRBV20-1 combines with J gene TRBJ1-4; the D is unclear. The CDR3 length is 16 residues. Germline lookup yields CDR1 DFQATT and CDR2 SNEGSKA (reference sequence). The V gene lost 1 base and the J gene lost 0 bases, with 12 bases spanning the gap.